One and the same sample provided the 25 T cell receptor beta chains below, sequenced in a study of T cell responses to AZD1222 COVID-19 vaccine. Sequencing used immunoSEQ multiplex PCR; TCRdb keeps in-frame clones, though not all of them. Here the sample spans approximately 150,000 clones, 80% to 95% being singletons. The material was peripheral blood, obtained on day 0 of AZD1222 vaccination. The receptors originated from an adult in good health.

CDR3 coding DNA: TGTGCCAGCTCACCACCGGCAGGGGTTGGGGATCAGCCCCAGCATTTT. It codes for CASSPPAGVGDQPQHF. V gene TRBV18 combines with J gene TRBJ1-5; D possibly corresponds to TRBD1 (6 bases). Per germline, CDR1 KGHSH and CDR2 LQKENI. V was clipped by 0 bases and J by 5 bases, with 14 bases between them. This CDR3 region has 16 residues.

The chain combines TRBV13 with TRBJ2-1; 10 bases fit TRBD2. The CDR3 extends over 15 amino acids. The trim removed 5 bases at V and 4 bases at J, leaving 5 bases unmatched. Germline loops: CDR1 PRHDT, CDR2 FYEKMQ (reference sequence). This CDR3 is CASSISGRAYNEQFF. Written as DNA, the CDR3 is TGTGCCAGCAGCATAAGCGGGAGGGCGTACAATGAGCAGTTCTTC.

The chain uses TRBV19 and TRBJ1-4; D is unresolved. The V gene's germline CDR1 is LNHDA and CDR2 SQIVND (reference sequence). Trimming took 3 bases from V and 3 from J, leaving 8 bases between them. This CDR3 is built from 14 residues. The CDR3 DNA reads TGTGCCAGTAGTATCGGGATAGCTAATGAAAAACTGTTTTTT. Its protein is CASSIGIANEKLFF.

The chain couples TRBV5-5 to TRBJ2-7, with TRBD1 identical over 7 bases. V shed 0 bases, J shed 0 bases, and the junction held 6 bases outside the gene matches. The CDR3 sequence is 16 residues long. Germline assignment: CDR1 SGHKS and CDR2 YYEKEE (reference sequence). The CDR3 DNA reads TGTGCCAGCAGCTTGGGGCCCGGGACAGACTCCTACGAGCAGTACTTC. The encoded protein is CASSLGPGTDSYEQYF.

CDR3: CASSLQGGGNQPQHF. Here the CDR3 DNA reads TGTGCCAGCAGTTTACAGGGGGGGGGCAATCAGCCCCAGCATTTT. The chain recombines TRBV27 with TRBJ1-5, with 7 bases fitting TRBD1. V trimming: 2 bases; J trimming: 2 bases; junction bases outside the gene matches: 3. This CDR3 contains 15 residues. Germline CDR1 is MNHEY and CDR2 is SMNVEV (reference sequence).

J is TRBJ1-1 and V is TRBV7-3; maybe TRBD1 (6 bases). The CDR3 runs 13 residues. Trimming took off 5 bases at V and 4 bases at J, with 11 bases between the two ends. The germline V gene encodes CDR1 SGHTA and CDR2 FQGTGA. The CDR3 nucleotides are TGTGCCAGCAGCCCCGCAGGGGTCACTGAAGCTTTCTTT. This codes for CASSPAGVTEAFF.

V and J are TRBV27 and TRBJ1-2; 9 nucleotides agree with TRBD1. The CDR3 runs 15 residues. Germline assignment: CDR1 MNHEY and CDR2 SMNVEV (reference sequence). V shed 5 bases and J 3 bases; nucleotides not matched to a gene: 7. CDR3 sequence: CASSIQGASYYGYTF. The CDR3 DNA sequence: TGTGCCAGCAGTATACAGGGGGCCTCCTACTATGGCTACACCTTC.

The rearrangement links TRBV6-2 or TRBV6-3 to TRBJ1-6, with D tentatively TRBD1 (5 bases). This CDR3 comprises 17 residues. Per germline, CDR1 MNHEY and CDR2 SVGEGT. V was trimmed by 6 bases and J by 0 bases, leaving 15 bases between them. For the CDR3, the DNA is TGTGCCAGCAGCCTAGACGGGGGAAGCTCCTATAATTCACCCCTCCACTTT. This translates into CASSLDGGSSYNSPLHF.

This rearrangement joins TRBV23-1 to TRBJ1-1, with D possibly being TRBD1 (5 bases). TRBV23-1 is an ORF, with its function uncertain. The ends were cut back, 6 bases at V and 0 bases at J, with 11 bases in the middle. This CDR3 contains 14 residues. The CDR3: CASRGGKMNTEAFF. For the CDR3, the DNA is TGCGCCAGCAGGGGGGGGAAAATGAACACTGAAGCTTTCTTT.

The chain couples TRBV30 to TRBJ1-4, with D possibly TRBD1 on 6 matching bases. There are 14 residues in the CDR3. CDR1 and CDR2 (germline): GTSNPN, SVGIG (reference sequence). The ends were cut back, 0 bases at V and 8 bases at J, with 13 bases in the middle. CDR3 sequence reads: CAWSVLGGEEKLFF. In DNA form, the CDR3 reads TGTGCCTGGAGTGTACTAGGGGGAGAAGAAAAACTGTTTTTT.

The chain has TRBV19 and TRBJ2-7; possible D gene TRBD2, 6 bases. Trimming cost V 5 bases and J 6 bases, with 17 bases left between them. Per the germline V gene, CDR1 is LNHDA and CDR2 is SQIVND (reference sequence). The CDR3 contains 14 residues. In DNA, the CDR3 is TGTGCCAGTAGTGGACTCGGGGGTTTTGGCGAGCAGTACTTC. Protein product: CASSGLGGFGEQYF.

The chain combines TRBV7-8 with TRBJ2-1; either TRBD1 or TRBD2 may supply D (5 bases each). Germline V gives CDR1 SGHVS, CDR2 FQNEAQ. The V and J ends lost 5 bases and 4 bases respectively, with 12 bases between them. This CDR3 spans 14 amino acids. CDR3 in DNA: TGTGCCAGCAGCCCCCGGGACCCGTACAATGAGCAGTTCTTC. Translation: CASSPRDPYNEQFF. Based on the CDR3 plus reference TRBV7-8 and TRBJ2-1, the full variable domain is GAGVSQSPRYKVAKRGQDVALRCDPISGHVSLFWYQQALGQGPEFLTYFQNEAQLDKSGLPSDRFFAERPEGSVSTLKIQRTQQEDSAVYLCASSPRDPYNEQFFGPGTRLTVL.

V is TRBV5-1 and J is TRBJ1-1; D gene unclear. V dropped 9 bases and J dropped 2 bases, with 17 bases sitting between them. The germline CDR1 and CDR2 sequences are SGHRS and YFSETQ. CDR3 length: 14 amino acids. CDR3 bases: TGCGCCACCCAATTCCGCCCCGGTAACACTGAAGCTTTCTTT. It is translated as CATQFRPGNTEAFF.

About this clone: Relative to the germline gene, one junction end is altered; a read error may explain this. This sequence joins TRBV5-1 and TRBJ1-4; 9 bases align to TRBD1. This CDR3 contains 15 residues. Germline V CDR1 and CDR2: SGHRS, YFSETQ. The CDR3 sequence is CASRLGDRDGEKLFF. In DNA form, the CDR3 reads TGCGCCAGCAGATTGGGGGACAGGGACGGGGAAAAACTGTTTTTT.

V and J are TRBV5-6 and TRBJ2-6; D perhaps matches TRBD2 (6 bases). CDR1 SGHDT and CDR2 YYEEEE come from the germline V gene. The CDR3 runs 17 residues. V gave up 4 bases and J gave up 0 bases, with 14 bases separating them. The CDR3 nucleotides read TGTGCCAGCAGCGCGCCGGGACTCACCTCTGGGGCCAACGTCCTGACTTTC. This translates into CASSAPGLTSGANVLTF.

The gene calls are TRBV29-1 and TRBJ2-3, with D possibly matching TRBD1 (5 bases). Between the trimmed V and J ends, which lost 1 base and 0 bases, there was a span of 8 bases. The germline CDR1 and CDR2 sequences are SQVTM and ANQGSEA. The CDR3 contains 14 residues. In DNA form, the CDR3 reads TGCAGCGTTGAAGGGACACGGAGCACAGATACGCAGTATTTT. Translated: CSVEGTRSTDTQYF.

The V gene is TRBV5-8, the J gene TRBJ1-2; TRBD1 agrees at 7 bases. The CDR3 extends over 13 amino acids. Germline CDR1 SGHTS, CDR2 YDEGEE. V shed 0 bases and J 8 bases; nucleotides not matched to a gene: 4. The CDR3 DNA reads as TGTGCCAGCAGCTTGGGACAGGGTGGGGGCTACACCTTC. Protein: CASSLGQGGGYTF.

This clone came up a few times. CDR3 nucleotides: TGCAGCGGGCGGGTGCCTCAAGAGACCCAGTACTTC. Amino acid sequence: CSGRVPQETQYF. This chain connects TRBV29-1 to TRBJ2-5, with D possibly matching TRBD2 (5 bases). CDR1 SQVTM and CDR2 ANQGSEA come from the germline V gene. Trimming took 7 bases from V and 2 from J, leaving 11 bases between them. CDR3 length: 12 amino acids.

The rearrangement links TRBV27 to TRBJ1-5, with a weak D call TRBD1 (5 bases). The V end was cut by 10 bases, the J end by 0 bases, with 19 bases between. This CDR3 comprises 16 residues. Per germline, CDR1 MNHEY and CDR2 SMNVEV (reference sequence). Here the CDR3 reads CATSTVGDYSNQPQHF. CDR3 DNA sequence: TGTGCCACCTCTACTGTGGGGGACTATAGCAATCAGCCCCAGCATTTT.

The chain uses TRBV30 and TRBJ2-7; no definite D call. The germline V and J ends were trimmed by 3 bases and 3 bases, with 6 bases remaining between them. This CDR3 has 11 residues. Germline assignment: CDR1 GTSNPN and CDR2 SVGIG (reference sequence). The CDR3 nucleotides are TGTGCCTGGAGGGGCCACTACGAGCAGTACTTC. Its protein product is CAWRGHYEQYF. Using reference TRBV30 and TRBJ2-7 for the parts outside the CDR3, the full variable domain is SQTIHQWPATLVQPVGSPLSLECTVEGTSNPNLYWYRQAAGRGLQLLFYSVGIGQISSEVPQNLSASRPQDRQFILSSKKLLLSDSGFYLCAWRGHYEQYFGPGTRLTVT.

The chain joins TRBV30 to TRBJ2-5; D perhaps matches TRBD2 (6 bases). V was clipped by 3 bases and J by 2 bases, with 13 bases between them. The CDR3 consists of 14 residues. CDR1 is GTSNPN, CDR2 SVGIG, per germline (reference sequence). CDR3 nucleotide sequence: TGTGCCTGGAGCCTCTCCCGGGGGCAAGAGACCCAGTACTTC. Protein: CAWSLSRGQETQYF.

The DNA of the CDR3 is TGTGCCACCAGCAGAGAGGTAGGTGAGCAGTTCTTC. Its protein product is CATSREVGEQFF. J is TRBJ2-1 and V is TRBV15; unclear D gene. The CDR3 loop spans 12 amino acids. V was clipped by 0 bases and J by 9 bases, with 6 bases between them. Germline assignment: CDR1 LNHNV and CDR2 YYDKDF (reference sequence).

This chain links TRBV7-8 with TRBJ1-6, with D possibly matching TRBD1 (5 bases). The germline V gene encodes CDR1 SGHVS and CDR2 FQNEAQ. The length of the CDR3 is 15 residues. V was shortened by 4 bases and J by 10 bases, with 17 bases between the two germline ends. CDR3 sequence (DNA): TGTGCCAGCAGCTACCGGGCAGACCCAGGGTCACCCCTCCACTTT. Amino acid sequence: CASSYRADPGSPLHF.

The CDR3 sequence: CAWSSDNYNEQFF. The CDR3, as DNA: TGTGCCTGGAGTAGTGACAACTACAATGAGCAGTTCTTC. The genes are TRBV30 and TRBJ2-1; D is undetermined. The CDR3 contains 13 residues. Trimming left V 2 bases short and J 3 bases short, with 8 bases between. The germline V gene has CDR1 GTSNPN and CDR2 SVGIG (reference sequence).

This chain connects TRBV19 to TRBJ2-3, with TRBD1 as a possible D gene (5 bases). The CDR3 contains 14 residues. V was trimmed by 3 bases and J by 4 bases, leaving 11 bases between them. Per the germline V gene, CDR1 is LNHDA and CDR2 is SQIVND (reference sequence). The CDR3 sequence is CASSIDRGSDTQYF. In DNA form, the CDR3 reads TGTGCCAGTAGTATTGATAGGGGCTCAGATACGCAGTATTTT.